The 3 T cell receptor beta chains below all came from one sample that was sequenced in a study of T cell changes during pregnancy in multiple sclerosis (dated by TCRdb to the late 2010s). Library preparation used the immunoSEQ multiplex PCR assay. Entries here come from immuneACCESS through TCRdb and include only in-frame sequences with V and J called. Some clones fail to appear in such tables; in the studies checked, an unresolved V gene covers under half of the shortfall, and the cause of the remainder is unknown. This sample gives approximately 50,000 clones in total; roughly 92% of them show up just once. The top ten clonotypes cover about 0.4% of the sample. The source was CD4+ T cells from peripheral blood mononuclear cells, collected after pregnancy. Every receptor here comes from a female donor with multiple sclerosis, enrolled in a pregnancy study.

The V gene is TRBV5-4, the J gene TRBJ2-7, with D possibly TRBD2 on 5 matching bases. Germline-derived CDR1 and CDR2 are SGHNT and YYREEE (reference sequence). Trimming took off 4 bases at V and 5 bases at J, with 16 bases between the two ends. This CDR3 comprises 14 residues. The CDR3 DNA reads TGTGCCAGCAGCCCGGAGGATAATGGGCACGAGCAGTACTTC. This encodes CASSPEDNGHEQYF.

In DNA, the CDR3 is TGTGCCAGCTCACCACCGGGGCGGGAGGGCGGCTACAATGAGCAGTTCTTC. Translating it yields CASSPPGREGGYNEQFF. This chain uses TRBV18 with TRBJ2-1; TRBD2 agrees at 9 bases. Germline CDR1 reads KGHSH; CDR2 reads LQKENI. The CDR3 is 17 amino acids. V was pared by 0 bases and J by 3 bases, with 6 bases of the junction left unmatched.

V usage is TRBV5-1 and J usage is TRBJ1-1, with unresolved D. The CDR3 length is 13 residues. CDR1 and CDR2 from the germline V gene are SGHRS and YFSETQ. V shed 5 bases and J shed 1 base, with 9 bases lying between them. The CDR3 loop reads CASSSAGNTEAFF. The CDR3 bases are TGCGCCAGCAGTTCGGCGGGGAACACTGAAGCTTTCTTT.